The rows below give T cell receptor beta chains drawn from one sample of a study of cytomegalovirus exposure and HLA in healthy donors. Some clones are missing from TCRdb's copy, which holds only in-frame ones; the method was immunoSEQ multiplex PCR. The table lists 200,000 or so clones, about 90% of them singletons. Source material: PBMCs. Receptors were obtained from a woman aged 18-29 years in good health and CMV-seronegative. CDR3s include the opening cysteine and the closing phenylalanine or tryptophan. D genes are given only for firm matches. Expanded clones get a size class; other rows say once, few or many, or leave the size out.

d_call	v_call	j_call	clone_size	cdr3_aa	cdr3_nt
.	TRBV2	TRBJ2-5	.	CASSENRGGKETQYF	TGTGCCAGCAGTGAAAACCGAGGGGGTAAAGAGACCCAGTACTTC
.	TRBV19	TRBJ1-1	.	CASSMSGNTEAFF	TGTGCCAGTAGTATGTCCGGGAACACTGAAGCTTTCTTT
.	TRBV6-1	TRBJ2-3	.	CAIREGGYKADTQYF	TGTGCCATCCGAGAAGGGGGATACAAGGCAGATACGCAGTATTTT
.	TRBV4-1	TRBJ2-5	.	CASSQDTGRGVEETQYF	TGCGCCAGCAGCCAAGATACCGGGAGAGGGGTGGAAGAGACCCAGTACTTC
TRBD2	TRBV4-1	TRBJ2-7	.	CASSPKLTSSVNYEQYF	TGCGCCAGCAGCCCGAAACTGACTAGCTCAGTGAACTACGAGCAGTACTTC
.	TRBV7-3	TRBJ1-1	.	CASSLGGLNTEAFF	TGTGCCAGCAGCTTAGGTGGCCTGAACACTGAAGCTTTCTTT
TRBD2	TRBV28	TRBJ2-1	.	CASSSRGSGRGGGQFF	TGTGCCAGCAGTTCTCGGGGCAGCGGGAGAGGCGGGGGGCAGTTCTTC
.	TRBV13	TRBJ2-1	.	CASSRRGNRNEQFF	TGTGCCAGCAGCCGGCGAGGGAACAGAAATGAGCAGTTCTTC
TRBD2	TRBV5-1	TRBJ2-3	.	CASSPRTSGRIRGTDTQYF	TGCGCCAGCAGCCCGAGGACTAGCGGGAGGATAAGGGGCACAGATACGCAGTATTTT
TRBD1	TRBV29-1	TRBJ1-2	.	CSAGTEISNYGYTF	TGCAGCGCCGGGACAGAGATCTCTAACTATGGCTACACCTTC
.	TRBV2	TRBJ1-5	.	CASSTLRLRRSQPQHF	TGTGCCAGCAGTACCCTACGACTCCGCCGATCGCAGCCCCAGCATTTT
TRBD1	TRBV9	TRBJ1-6	.	CASSVNPGTGSYSPLHF	TGTGCCAGCAGTGTGAACCCCGGGACAGGGAGTTATTCACCCCTCCACTTT
.	TRBV14	TRBJ2-1	.	CASSKDGPFFLNEQFF	TGTGCCAGCAGTAAAGATGGCCCTTTCTTTCTGAATGAGCAGTTCTTC
.	TRBV30	TRBJ1-1	.	CACSGQPNTEAFF	TGTGCCTGCTCGGGTCAGCCGAACACTGAAGCTTTCTTT
TRBD1	TRBV9	TRBJ2-7	.	CASSPTGAPSEQYF	TGTGCCAGCAGTCCGACAGGGGCCCCCTCCGAGCAGTACTTC
TRBD1	TRBV6-5	TRBJ1-2	.	CASTLGGSYTF	TGTGCCAGCACCTTAGGGGGCAGCTACACCTTC
.	TRBV11-2	TRBJ2-2	few	CASSTRGGLRNTGELFF	TGTGCCAGCAGCACCCGTGGGGGCCTGCGGAACACCGGGGAGCTGTTTTTT
TRBD1	TRBV28	TRBJ1-1	.	CASSGTGDPNTEAFF	TGTGCCAGCAGTGGGACAGGGGACCCGAACACTGAAGCTTTCTTT
TRBD2	TRBV5-1	TRBJ2-3	.	CASSLKTSGRKGDRDTQYF	TGCGCCAGCAGCTTGAAGACTAGCGGAAGAAAGGGGGACCGAGATACGCAGTATTTT
.	TRBV7-9	TRBJ1-4	few	CASSGHRVGSEKLFF	TGTGCCAGCAGCGGTCACAGGGTAGGGAGTGAAAAACTGTTTTTT
.	TRBV4-2	TRBJ2-7	.	CASSQDYEAVSYEQYF	TGTGCCAGCAGCCAAGATTACGAAGCCGTCTCCTACGAGCAGTACTTC
.	TRBV28	TRBJ2-5	.	CASSSAETQYF	TGTGCCAGCAGTAGCGCTGAGACCCAGTACTTC
TRBD1	TRBV6-6	TRBJ1-1	.	CASSSSDRVTEAFF	TGTGCCAGCAGCTCATCGGACAGGGTGACTGAAGCTTTCTTT
TRBD1	TRBV15	TRBJ1-2	.	CATSGIRQGFDGYTF	TGTGCCACCAGCGGTATACGACAGGGTTTTGACGGCTACACCTTC
.	TRBV29-1	TRBJ1-1	.	CSVERAGKTEAFF	TGCAGCGTTGAAAGGGCGGGGAAAACAGAAGCTTTCTTT
TRBD2	TRBV7-8	TRBJ2-6	.	CASSLSGLVASGANVLTF	TGTGCCAGCAGCTTGTCGGGACTAGTCGCCTCTGGGGCCAACGTCCTGACTTTC
.	TRBV6-1	TRBJ1-1	.	CASSEGGRTEAFF	TGTGCCAGCAGTGAAGGGGGGCGCACTGAAGCTTTCTTT
.	TRBV27	TRBJ2-5	.	CASSRQSKETQYF	TGTGCCAGCAGTAGACAGTCCAAAGAGACCCAGTACTTC
.	TRBV6-1	TRBJ2-7	.	CASRGHQFYEQYF	TGTGCCAGCCGGGGACACCAGTTCTACGAGCAGTACTTC
TRBD2	TRBV12-5	TRBJ2-1	.	CASGLSPAGVGTYNEQFF	TGTGCTAGTGGTTTAAGCCCGGCGGGAGTCGGGACCTACAATGAGCAGTTCTTC
TRBD1	TRBV29-1	TRBJ2-5	.	CSVEGDRGKETQYF	TGCAGCGTTGAAGGGGACAGGGGGAAAGAGACCCAGTACTTC
.	TRBV5-4	TRBJ1-1	once	CASSLRWSSTEAFF	TGTGCCAGCAGCTTGCGGTGGTCGAGTACTGAAGCTTTCTTT
TRBD1	TRBV7-9	TRBJ2-7	.	CASSRGGSLYEQYF	TGTGCCAGCAGCCGAGGGGGCTCCCTCTACGAGCAGTACTTC
.	TRBV7-2	TRBJ1-3	.	CASSVHAGLNSGNTIYF	TGTGCCAGCAGCGTGCACGCGGGGCTAAACTCTGGAAACACCATATATTTT
TRBD1	TRBV7-9	TRBJ1-1	.	CASSTRGFEAFF	TGTGCCAGCAGCACCAGGGGGTTCGAAGCTTTCTTT
.	TRBV27	TRBJ1-1	once	CASSPEPGRGNTEAFF	TGTGCCAGCAGTCCAGAGCCCGGGAGGGGGAACACTGAAGCTTTCTTT
.	TRBV11-2	TRBJ2-7	.	CASSLQGYEQYF	TGTGCCAGCAGCCTTCAGGGTTACGAGCAGTACTTC
.	TRBV7-9	TRBJ2-7	.	CAFTTPGATYEQYF	TGTGCCTTTACGACACCAGGGGCCACCTACGAGCAGTACTTC
TRBD1	TRBV19	TRBJ1-1	.	CASSAEQGGNTEAFF	TGTGCCAGTAGTGCCGAACAGGGGGGGAACACTGAAGCTTTCTTT
.	TRBV19	TRBJ1-3	.	CASSSKRRTLNLSGNTIYF	TGTGCCAGTAGTTCTAAGCGGCGGACCCTTAATCTCTCTGGAAACACCATATATTTT
TRBD1	TRBV27	TRBJ1-4	once	CASSLGTGFEKLFF	TGTGCCAGCAGTCTGGGGACAGGGTTTGAAAAACTGTTTTTT
.	TRBV7-9	TRBJ1-1	.	CASSLVDTEAFF	TGTGCCAGCAGCTTAGTAGACACTGAAGCTTTCTTT
.	TRBV30	TRBJ1-1	.	CAWSPGGMNTEAFF	TGTGCCTGGAGTCCGGGGGGGATGAACACTGAAGCTTTCTTT
.	TRBV7-2	TRBJ1-5	.	CASSSTMGPQHF	TGTGCCAGCAGCTCAACTATGGGGCCCCAGCATTTT
TRBD1	TRBV11-2	TRBJ1-5	.	CASSLDVGTGILGNQPQHF	TGTGCCAGCAGCTTAGATGTGGGGACAGGGATCTTGGGCAATCAGCCCCAGCATTTT
.	TRBV2	TRBJ2-3	.	CASSPRLGFTDTQYF	TGTGCCAGCAGTCCTAGACTAGGGTTTACAGATACGCAGTATTTT
.	TRBV7-9	TRBJ1-1	once	CASNAGGLNTEAFF	TGTGCCAGCAATGCCGGGGGATTGAACACTGAAGCTTTCTTT
.	TRBV11-2	TRBJ2-7	once	CASSASTGTSRWEQYF	TGTGCCAGCAGCGCCTCTACCGGGACTTCACGCTGGGAGCAGTACTTC
.	TRBV4-2	TRBJ1-2	.	CASSVNGRDGYTF	TGTGCCAGCAGCGTGAACGGGAGGGACGGCTACACCTTC
TRBD1	TRBV5-6	TRBJ1-5	.	CASSSNPGTAGVRPQHF	TGTGCCAGCAGCTCCAATCCCGGGACAGCGGGTGTTCGGCCCCAGCATTTT